The T cell receptor beta chain under discussion was sequenced for a study of sequential checkpoint blockade in melanoma. Study at large: Maintenance nivolumab came after either treatment sequence.

Using immunoSEQ multiplex PCR, the repertoire was profiled, and TCRdb retains in-frame clones only, with some absent. The table has several thousand clones, almost 60% seen once; the top ten hold approximately 15%. Treatment noted: randomized to nivolumab then ipilimumab (arm A) or the reverse (arm B). Live CD3+CD8+ CD19− CD56− cells were sorted from PBMCs. In germline, CDR1 is SGHTA, CDR2 FQGNSA. V lost 5 bases to trimming and J lost 1 base; unmatched junction nucleotides: 9. This CDR3 contains 18 residues. Sequencing used CD8+ T cells sorted from blood (inferred from file names), obtained from a patient given nivolumab and ipilimumab in sequence. The clonotype was recovered from a human donor with melanoma. This chain connects TRBV7-2 to TRBJ2-6, with 9 bases matching TRBD2. The chain's CDR3 is CASSLGGGAQSGANVLTF. The CDR3 DNA is TGTGCCAGCAGCCTCGGCGGGGGGGCGCAGTCTGGGGCCAACGTCCTGACTTTC.